This T cell receptor beta chain was sequenced in a study of shared clonotypes between healthy human individuals. This table comes from immunoSEQ multiplex PCR, and its TCRdb copy is limited to in-frame clones, with some not included. Altogether some 2,100,000 clones are present, approximately 94% being singletons, with the ten largest covering roughly 0.13%. Between the trimmed V and J ends, which lost 6 bases and 5 bases, there was a span of 5 bases. The CDR3 spans 11 residues. The germline V gene has CDR1 SGHTA and CDR2 FQGNSA. About this clone: At the DNA level, this CDR3 is encoded by other sequences in the same sample as well.

The sequence derives from a man younger than 35 in good health. The chain links TRBV7-2 to TRBJ2-4; the D call may be TRBD1 or TRBD2 (5 bases each). Sample: naive CD4+ T cells sorted from blood. Documented subset: CD45RA+ positively selected. CDR3 bases: TGTGCCAGCAGGGGGGAAAACATTCAGTACTTC. Translation: CASRGENIQYF.